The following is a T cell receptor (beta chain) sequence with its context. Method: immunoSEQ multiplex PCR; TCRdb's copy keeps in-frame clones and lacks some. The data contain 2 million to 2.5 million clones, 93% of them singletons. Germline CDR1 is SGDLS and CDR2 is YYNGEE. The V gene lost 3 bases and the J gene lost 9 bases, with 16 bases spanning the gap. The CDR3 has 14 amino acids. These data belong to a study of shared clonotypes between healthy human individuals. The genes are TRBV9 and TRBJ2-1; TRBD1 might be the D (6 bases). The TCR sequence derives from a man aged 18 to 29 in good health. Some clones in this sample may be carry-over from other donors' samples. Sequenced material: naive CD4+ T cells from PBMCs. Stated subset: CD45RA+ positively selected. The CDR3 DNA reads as TGTGCCAGCAGCGCCCGGGACATCCTGGCTGAGCAGTTCTTC. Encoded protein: CASSARDILAEQFF.